A selection of T cell receptor beta chains follows, all from one sample in a study of molecular identifiers for immune sequencing clone quantification. TCRdb reprocessed the PCR reads with MiXCR, giving one entry per CDR3 protein. The sample consists of over 600,000 distinct CDR3 sequences, 15% to 20% of them appearing once. Source material: naive CD8+ T cells from blood, with Jurkat cell RNA spiked in. Receptor source: a human donor in good health. Some libraries in this study had Jurkat cell RNA spiked in. Each CDR3 is given with its conserved first and last residue. A D gene is named only where the DNA matches it firmly. Some rows mark clone size as missing; the rest say once, few, many or name a class of expanded clone.

few	TRBV20-1	.	TRBJ1-2	TGCAGTGCTAGTCCCCTGGGGGCTAACTATGGCTACACCTTC	CSASPLGANYGYTF
many	TRBV2	TRBD2	TRBJ2-1	TGTGCCAGCAGTGCTGAAGCGGGAGGGCCGATTGAGCAGTTCTTC	CASSAEAGGPIEQFF
.	TRBV15	.	TRBJ2-7	TGTGCCACCACGGGCGGGGACTACGAGCAGTACTTC	CATTGGDYEQYF
many	TRBV7-9	TRBD1	TRBJ1-5	TGTGCCAGCAGCGGGCCGGGACAGGGCGGCCGTCAGCCCCAGCATTTT	CASSGPGQGGRQPQHF
.	TRBV2	.	TRBJ2-3	TGTGCCAGCACCCCGGGGGGCTCCACAGATACGCAGTATTTT	CASTPGGSTDTQYF
many	TRBV19	.	TRBJ1-5	TGTGCCAGTAGTATAGGGGGGTTCGGAGCTTATAGCAATCAGCCCCAGCATTTT	CASSIGGFGAYSNQPQHF
many	TRBV29-1	TRBD2	TRBJ2-5	TGCAGCGTTGAGGGACTAGCGGGAGTAGAGACCCAGTACTTC	CSVEGLAGVETQYF
.	TRBV19	TRBD1	TRBJ2-7	TGTGCCAGTAGTACCTCAGGGGGCTACGAGCAGTACTTC	CASSTSGGYEQYF
many	TRBV24-1	.	TRBJ1-2	TGTGCCACCGGGGATGACTATGGCTACACCTTC	CATGDDYGYTF
few	TRBV4-3	.	TRBJ2-3	TGCGCCAGCAGCCAAGGCCTAGTAGGGGGTGGCGATACGCAGTATTTT	CASSQGLVGGGDTQYF
many	TRBV7-9	.	TRBJ1-1	TGTGCCAGCAGCTTTTCCAGGGAAAACACTGAAGCTTTCTTT	CASSFSRENTEAFF
many	TRBV6-6	.	TRBJ2-3	TGTGCCAGCAGTTACCTGCGGGGTGAAGATACGCAGTATTTT	CASSYLRGEDTQYF
.	TRBV4-1	TRBD2	TRBJ2-3	TGCGCCAGCAGCCAAGGCGGGTCTAGCGGGCCGAGGGTCGATACGCAGTATTTT	CASSQGGSSGPRVDTQYF
many	TRBV12-5	.	TRBJ1-1	TGTGCTAGTGGCAAAGACGTTGGGGACGGCACTGAAGCTTTCTTT	CASGKDVGDGTEAFF
many	TRBV19	.	TRBJ2-2	TGTGCCAGTAGTATTCAGGGGCTGAACACCGGGGAGCTGTTTTTT	CASSIQGLNTGELFF
many	TRBV7-6	TRBD2	TRBJ2-7	TGTGCCAGCAGCCCTACTAGCGGAGTGAGCTCCTACGAGCAGTACTTC	CASSPTSGVSSYEQYF
many	TRBV15	TRBD2	TRBJ2-2	TGTGCCACCAGCAGAGAGGGGCTAGCGGGAGGGCCCGACGGGGAGCTGTTTTTT	CATSREGLAGGPDGELFF
many	TRBV20-1	TRBD1	TRBJ2-7	TGCAGTGCTGGGACAGGGGGCTTCTACGAGCAGTACTTC	CSAGTGGFYEQYF
.	TRBV7-3	TRBD2	TRBJ2-3	TGTGCCAGCCACCTAGCGGGAGGGACCACAGATACGCAGTATTTT	CASHLAGGTTDTQYF
.	TRBV6-1	.	TRBJ2-2	TGTGCCAGCATTGGTAGACACACCGGGGAGCTGTTTTTT	CASIGRHTGELFF
few	TRBV6-5	TRBD1	TRBJ2-3	TGTGCCAGCAGTTCCGACCAGGGGGCTAGCGGCACAGATACGCAGTATTTT	CASSSDQGASGTDTQYF
.	TRBV13	.	TRBJ2-7	TGTGCCAGCAGCCCCCCCAGGGGCACACAGTACGAGCAGTACTTC	CASSPPRGTQYEQYF
many	TRBV5-6	TRBD1	TRBJ1-3	TGTGCCAGCACCTTGGAGACAGGGGACTCTGGAAACACCATATATTTT	CASTLETGDSGNTIYF
many	TRBV7-8	.	TRBJ1-6	TGTGCCAGCAGCTTAGTGACTACTCAAATTTCACCCCTCCACTTT	CASSLVTTQISPLHF
many	TRBV27	.	TRBJ1-5	TGTGCCAGCGCGCGACCAAATCAGCCCCAGCATTTT	CASARPNQPQHF
many	TRBV19	TRBD2	TRBJ2-5	TGTGCCAGTAGTATTTTTAGCGGGGGAATACTTCAAGAGACCCAGTACTTC	CASSIFSGGILQETQYF
few	TRBV28	TRBD1	TRBJ2-5	TGTGCCAGCAGTCCGGACAGGGCAGATGGTGAGACCCAGTACTTC	CASSPDRADGETQYF
many	TRBV13	TRBD1	TRBJ2-3	TGTGCCAGCAGCCCGGGGACAGGGGTCACAGATACGCAGTATTTT	CASSPGTGVTDTQYF